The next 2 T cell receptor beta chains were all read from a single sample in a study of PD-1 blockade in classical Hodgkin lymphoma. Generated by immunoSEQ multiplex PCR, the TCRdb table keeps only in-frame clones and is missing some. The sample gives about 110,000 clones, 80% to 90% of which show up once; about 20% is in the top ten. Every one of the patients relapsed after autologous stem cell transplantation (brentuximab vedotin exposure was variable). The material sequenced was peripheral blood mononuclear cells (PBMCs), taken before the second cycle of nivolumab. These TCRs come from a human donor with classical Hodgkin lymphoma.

The DNA of the CDR3 is TGTGCCAGCAGCCGTCCGGGGCCAGGTGGAGATACGCAGTATTTT. Amino acid sequence: CASSRPGPGGDTQYF. This chain uses TRBV7-9 with TRBJ2-3; D may be TRBD1 or TRBD2 (5 bases each). CDR3 length: 15 amino acids. CDR1 is SEHNR, CDR2 FQNEAQ, per germline (reference sequence). Trimming took 5 bases from V and 5 from J, leaving 17 bases between them.

The CDR3 loop is CATSRDRSAQGAEQFF. In DNA form, the CDR3 reads TGTGCCACCAGCAGAGATAGAAGTGCACAAGGCGCTGAGCAGTTCTTC. The V and J genes are TRBV15 and TRBJ2-1; D is uncertain. This CDR3 region has 16 residues. Trimming left V 0 bases short and J 9 bases short, with 18 bases between. The V gene's germline CDR1 is LNHNV and CDR2 YYDKDF (reference sequence). The variable domain in full, with the rest retrieved from reference TRBV15 and TRBJ2-1, is DAMVIQNPRYQVTQFGKPVTLSCSQTLNHNVMYWYQQKSSQAPKLLFHYYDKDFNNEADTPDNFQSRRPNTSFCFLDIRSPGLGDTAMYLCATSRDRSAQGAEQFFGPGTRLTVL.